The 12 T cell receptor beta chains presented below share a single source sample, sequenced in a study of vaccination effects on CD4 cells after COVID-19. Which antigens these TCRs recognize remains unknown. Clones were read by immunoSEQ multiplex PCR, and TCRdb kept only the in-frame ones, dropping some. The sample holds around 50,000 clones, around 70% seen once. Scientists isolated CD4+ T cells after an approximately 10-day culture period ended. SARS-CoV-2 infected the person between March and December 2020, as confirmed by PCR. Participants completed two doses of the BNT162b2 or mRNA-1273 vaccine. The sample here was CD4+ T cells from PBMCs cultured without peptide, taken after COVID-19 vaccination. These receptors came from a human donor who had a prior SARS-CoV-2 infection.

The rearrangement joins TRBV3-1 (or the pseudogene TRBV3-2) to TRBJ2-3, with TRBD1 as a possible D gene (5 bases). The germline CDR1 and CDR2 sequences are LGHDT and YNNKEL (reference sequence). Between the trimmed V and J ends, which lost 1 base and 5 bases, there was a span of 13 bases. There are 15 residues in the CDR3. CDR3 in amino acids: CASSQGPGLIDTQYF. CDR3 sequence (DNA): TGTGCCAGCAGCCAAGGGCCAGGGCTTATAGATACGCAGTATTTT.

This clone was counted between two and nine times. This rearrangement joins TRBV2 to TRBJ1-6; D unclear. The CDR3 spans 11 residues. Between the trimmed V and J ends, which lost 7 bases and 8 bases, there was a span of 6 bases. Germline assignment: CDR1 SNHLY and CDR2 FYNNEI. CDR3 sequence (DNA): TGTGCCAGCACCGGGGATTCACCCCTCCACTTT. It specifies CASTGDSPLHF.

This clone was observed a few times. This chain uses TRBV18 with TRBJ2-1, with 11 bases matching TRBD2. The CDR3 is 16 amino acids. From germline, CDR1 is KGHSH and CDR2 LQKENI. The V and J ends lost 1 base and 8 bases, in that order; junction bases with no gene match: 7. The CDR3 protein is CASSPLAGGVRHEQFF. CDR3 nucleotides: TGTGCCAGCTCACCACTAGCGGGAGGGGTGCGCCATGAGCAGTTCTTC. The entire variable domain, with the rest obtained from reference TRBV18 and TRBJ2-1, is as follows: NAGVMQNPRHLVRRRGQEARLRCSPMKGHSHVYWYRQLPEEGLKFMVYLQKENIIDESGMPKERFSAEFPKEGPSILRIQQVVRGDSAAYFCASSPLAGGVRHEQFFGPGTRLTVL.

The chain links TRBV2 to TRBJ1-1, with unresolved D. The V end lost 1 base, the J end lost 5 bases, and 11 bases lay between the germline ends. Germline values: CDR1 SNHLY, CDR2 FYNNEI. The CDR3 length is 14 residues. The CDR3 protein is CASSEGRGGTEAFF. CDR3 bases: TGTGCCAGCAGTGAAGGCCGGGGAGGGACTGAAGCTTTCTTT.

This clone was counted a single time. The J gene is TRBJ2-3, the V gene TRBV29-1, with a tentative D call TRBD2 (7 bases). CDR1 and CDR2 (germline): SQVTM, ANQGSEA. The germline V and J ends were trimmed by 5 bases and 3 bases, with 18 bases remaining between them. This CDR3 is 15 amino acids long. The CDR3 protein is CSVKFRGGGTDTQYF. The CDR3 coding sequence is TGCAGCGTTAAATTTAGGGGAGGGGGGACAGATACGCAGTATTTT.

The J gene is TRBJ2-7, the V gene TRBV5-6; 9 bases agree with TRBD1. V lost 4 bases and J lost 2; bases outside the gene matches: 7. This CDR3 is built from 15 residues. CDR1 is SGHDT, CDR2 YYEEEE, per germline. DNA for the CDR3: TGTGCCAGCAGCCGGGCCGGGACAGGGCCCTACGAGCAGTACTTC. Its translation: CASSRAGTGPYEQYF.

In its sample, this clone was seen once. The chain is built from TRBV6-5 and TRBJ1-4; 10 bases fit TRBD1. Germline values: CDR1 MNHEY, CDR2 SVGAGI. V gave up 0 bases and J gave up 12 bases; unmatched junction bases: 7. The CDR3 contains 15 residues. The CDR3 loop reads CASSYSGTGEEELFF. The CDR3 DNA is TGTGCCAGCAGTTACTCCGGGACAGGGGAGGAGGAACTGTTTTTT.

In its sample, this clone was seen a few times. The chain carries TRBV6-2 or TRBV6-3 and TRBJ2-7, with D hard to call. CDR3 length equals 12 residues. Trimming removed 5 bases from V and 4 bases from J, with 9 bases in between. Germline loops: CDR1 MNHEY, CDR2 SVGEGT. The DNA for the CDR3 is TGTGCCAGCAGTACCAACTCTTACGAGCAGTACTTC. Amino acid sequence: CASSTNSYEQYF.

V is TRBV5-1 and J is TRBJ1-1; 7 bases line up with TRBD1. J lost 3 bases, V lost 6 bases, and 5 bases had no gene match. Germline CDR1 and CDR2: SGHRS and YFSETQ. CDR3 length equals 13 residues. The CDR3, as DNA: TGCGCCAGCACTGACAGGGAGGACACTGAAGCTTTCTTT. Translated: CASTDREDTEAFF.

CDR3 nucleotide sequence: TGCGCCAGCAGCCGGGGGACGGCCGAGTCCTACAATGAGCAGTTCTTC. Amino acid sequence: CASSRGTAESYNEQFF. The chain employs TRBV5-1 and TRBJ2-1; D might be TRBD2 (6 bases). CDR1 is SGHRS, CDR2 YFSETQ, per germline. The CDR3 loop spans 16 amino acids. V was clipped by 4 bases and J by 1 base, with 15 bases between them.

This clone was counted a few times. V gene TRBV25-1 combines with J gene TRBJ1-1, with unresolved D. CDR1 and CDR2 from the germline V gene are MGHDK and SYGVNS. The V and J ends lost 5 bases and 6 bases respectively, with 16 bases between them. This CDR3 contains 14 residues. CDR3 loop: CASSSPTRRAEAFF. The CDR3 DNA is TGTGCCAGCAGTTCCCCCACTAGGCGGGCTGAAGCTTTCTTT.

V and J are TRBV9 and TRBJ1-1; perhaps TRBD1 as D (5 bases). Germline CDR1 and CDR2: SGDLS and YYNGEE. The CDR3 has 13 residues. Trimming left V 3 bases short and J 5 bases short, with 11 bases between. CDR3 region: CASSATRQTEAFF. CDR3 in DNA: TGTGCCAGCAGCGCCACTAGACAGACTGAAGCTTTCTTT.